This T cell receptor (beta chain) was captured by sequencing in a study of blood T cell repertoires in COVID-19. This CDR3 has 18 residues. The germline V gene has CDR1 MNHEY and CDR2 SMNVEV (reference sequence). V trimming: 0 bases; J trimming: 4 bases; junction bases outside the gene matches: 9. Original processing methods: Nucleated cell counts were estimated from reference gene primer amplification. Assay used: immunoSEQ multiplex PCR; TCRdb lists only in-frame clones, some missing. For V, J and clone size, that table is used; D and trimming come from the DNA. Among about 60,000 clones listed, 90% were seen once.

This clonotype was obtained from a human donor with active COVID-19. The donor label of this sample is uncertain. Sequencing was performed on peripheral blood. V and J are TRBV27 and TRBJ1-1; 12 positions agree with TRBD1. CDR3 in amino acids: CASSLSRGQGAMSTEAFF. The CDR3 DNA reads TGTGCCAGCAGTTTATCGCGGGGACAGGGGGCGATGAGCACTGAAGCTTTCTTT.